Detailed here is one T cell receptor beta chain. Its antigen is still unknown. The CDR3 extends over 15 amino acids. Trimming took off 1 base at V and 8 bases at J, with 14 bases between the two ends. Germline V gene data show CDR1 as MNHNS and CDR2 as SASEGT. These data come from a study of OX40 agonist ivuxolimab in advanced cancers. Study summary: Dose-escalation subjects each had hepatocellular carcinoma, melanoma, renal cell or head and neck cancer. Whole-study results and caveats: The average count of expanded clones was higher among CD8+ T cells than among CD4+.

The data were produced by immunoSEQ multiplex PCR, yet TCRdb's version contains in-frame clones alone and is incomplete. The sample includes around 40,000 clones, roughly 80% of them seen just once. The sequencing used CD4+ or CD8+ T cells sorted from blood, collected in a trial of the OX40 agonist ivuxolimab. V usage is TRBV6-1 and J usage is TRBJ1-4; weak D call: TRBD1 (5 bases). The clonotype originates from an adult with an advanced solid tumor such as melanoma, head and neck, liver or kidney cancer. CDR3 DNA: TGTGCCAGCAGTGAAGTTGCCAGGGAAGGGGAAAAACTGTTTTTT. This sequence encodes CASSEVAREGEKLFF.